The 4 T cell receptor beta chains listed next were all sequenced from one sample in a study of monozygotic twins with inflammatory bowel disease. TCRdb reprocessed the 5' RACE reads, keeping one entry per CDR3 protein, no DNA. The sample's table shows 330,000 or so distinct CDR3 sequences. Sequenced input: blood. These receptor sequences come from a human donor with ulcerative colitis or Crohn's disease, or a healthy co-twin of an affected twin (not recorded which).

The chain employs TRBV12-3 or TRBV12-4 and TRBJ1-2; there is no DNA to check the TCRdb D call of TRBD1. The CDR3 has 14 amino acids. The CDR3 reads CASSRTGSLYGYTF.

The chain links TRBV28 to TRBJ1-4; TCRdb designates TRBD1, a call that cannot be tested without DNA. Germline assignment: CDR1 MDHEN and CDR2 SYDVKM. The CDR3 runs 15 residues. The CDR3 sequence is CASSVAGTGDEKLFF.

V and J are TRBV6-2 or TRBV6-3 and TRBJ2-1; the D gene TCRdb calls, TRBD1, cannot be checked with no DNA. CDR1 is MNHEY, CDR2 SVGEGT, per germline. The CDR3 sequence is 14 residues long. The CDR3: CASRPTGGGNEQFF.

This chain connects TRBV5-1 to TRBJ2-1; there is no DNA to check the TCRdb D call of TRBD2. From germline, CDR1 is SGHRS and CDR2 YFSETQ. This CDR3 region has 15 residues. CDR3 sequence: CASRASGREFGEQFF.